The subject of this entry is one TCR beta chain. Categorization into cohorts depended on clinical history that participants reported. Each recovered donor of Cohort 3 presented with two negative PCRs, clearance, or symptom resolution. The data derive from a study of blood T cell repertoires in COVID-19. Study-wide context: PBMCs, B-cell-depleted T cells, or T cells provided the cDNA or gDNA that made up the material.

Per the authors' pipeline: Reference gene primer amplification yielded estimated nucleated cell counts. Method: immunoSEQ multiplex PCR; TCRdb's copy keeps in-frame clones and lacks some. From that table come the V and J calls and clone size; the DNA was used to work out D and trimming. This table has about 390,000 clones, around nine tenths appearing once. The CDR3 covers 15 residues. V was pared by 0 bases and J by 3 bases, with 2 bases of the junction left unmatched. Germline V gene lookup returns CDR1 SGHVS and CDR2 FQNEAQ. The genes are TRBV7-8 and TRBJ1-5; 7 positions agree with TRBD1. Specimen: PBMCs or T cells enriched from blood (not recorded which). This TCR came from a woman in her forties or fifties who had recovered from COVID-19. The CDR3 nucleotides read TGTGCCAGCAGCTTAGCGGGGACAGTCAATCAGCCCCAGCATTTT. Translation gives CASSLAGTVNQPQHF.